The 6 T cell receptor beta chains listed next were all sequenced from one sample in a study of blood T cell repertoires in COVID-19. Only in-frame clones appear in the TCRdb table, and some are missing; sequencing was by immunoSEQ multiplex PCR. Of over 100,000 clones listed, approximately 80% are singletons. The sequenced material came from peripheral blood. Receptor source: a woman between 70 and 85 years old with acute or convalescent COVID-19.

As to this clone: The same CDR3 also results from other DNA sequences found in this sample. The chain joins TRBV10-3 to TRBJ2-7; 9 bases map to TRBD2. This CDR3 contains 13 residues. The germline gives CDR1 ENHRY, CDR2 SYGVKD. J gave up 2 bases and V 11 bases, and 7 bases lay outside the gene matches. The CDR3 nucleotides are TGTGCCTCTCGGACTAGCGAGGCCTACGAGCAGTACTTC. Its protein product is CASRTSEAYEQYF.

V gene TRBV6-2 or TRBV6-3 combines with J gene TRBJ2-7; D remains unclear. V was trimmed by 5 bases and J by 1 base, leaving 12 bases between them. The CDR3 is made up of 14 amino acids. Germline CDR1 MNHEY, CDR2 SVGEGT. The CDR3 DNA reads as TGTGCCAGCAGTCCGACATTACTGTCCTACGAGCAGTACTTC. Its protein product is CASSPTLLSYEQYF.

V is TRBV9 and J is TRBJ2-3, with 10 nucleotides matching TRBD2. This CDR3 comprises 16 residues. Germline V gene data show CDR1 as SGDLS and CDR2 as YYNGEE. Losses at the gene ends were 0 bases for V and 5 bases for J; bases not matched to a gene: 6. The CDR3 coding sequence is TGTGCCAGCAGCGTAGCCCTAGCGGGAGTGGGAGATACGCAGTATTTT. Its protein is CASSVALAGVGDTQYF.

This rearrangement joins TRBV7-9 to TRBJ1-2; D might be TRBD1 (6 bases). Between the trimmed V and J ends, which lost 6 bases and 2 bases, there was a span of 13 bases. Per germline, CDR1 SEHNR and CDR2 FQNEAQ (reference sequence). The CDR3 has 14 residues. The CDR3 DNA reads TGTGCCAGCAGACCAGGGGAGGGAAACTATGGCTACACCTTC. Residues: CASRPGEGNYGYTF.

The chain combines TRBV5-1 with TRBJ2-2, with TRBD2 matching over 8 bases. There are 16 residues in the CDR3. Losses at the gene ends were 5 bases for V and 5 bases for J; bases not matched to a gene: 11. The germline V gene encodes CDR1 SGHRS and CDR2 YFSETQ. The chain's CDR3 is CASRLGLAARTGELFF. CDR3 coding DNA: TGCGCCAGCAGACTTGGACTAGCCGCGAGGACCGGGGAGCTGTTTTTT. Together with reference TRBV5-1 and TRBJ2-2, the CDR3 gives the full variable domain: KAGVTQTPRYLIKTRGQQVTLSCSPISGHRSVSWYQQTPGQGLQFLFEYFSETQRNKGNFPGRFSGRQFSNSRSEMNVSTLELGDSALYLCASRLGLAARTGELFFGEGSRLTVL.

The V call is TRBV11-2, the J call TRBJ2-7; D is perhaps TRBD2 (5 bases). Trimming cost V 0 bases and J 7 bases, with 16 bases left between them. Germline V gives CDR1 SGHAT, CDR2 FQNNGV. The CDR3 is 15 amino acids. CDR3 loop: CASSLDSARLREQYF. CDR3 in DNA: TGTGCCAGCAGCTTAGACTCCGCCCGACTAAGGGAGCAGTACTTC.